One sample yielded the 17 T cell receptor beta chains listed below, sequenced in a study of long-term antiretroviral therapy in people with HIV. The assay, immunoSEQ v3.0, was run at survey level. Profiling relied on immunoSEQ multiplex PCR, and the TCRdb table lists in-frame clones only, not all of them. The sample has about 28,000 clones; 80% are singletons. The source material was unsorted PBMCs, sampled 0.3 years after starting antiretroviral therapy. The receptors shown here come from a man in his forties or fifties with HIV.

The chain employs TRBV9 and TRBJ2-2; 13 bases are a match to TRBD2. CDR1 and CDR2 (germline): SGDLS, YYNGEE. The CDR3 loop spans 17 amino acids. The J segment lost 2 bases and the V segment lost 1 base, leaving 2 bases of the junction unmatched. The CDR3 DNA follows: TGTGCCAGCAGCGTAACTAGCGGGGGGGCCAACACCGGGGAGCTGTTTTTT. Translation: CASSVTSGGANTGELFF.

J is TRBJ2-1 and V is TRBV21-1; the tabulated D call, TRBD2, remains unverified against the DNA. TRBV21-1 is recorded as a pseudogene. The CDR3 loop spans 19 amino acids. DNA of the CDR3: TGTGCCAGCAGCAAAGAGGGACTAGCGGGAGGGAGCTCCTACAATGAGCAGTTCTTC. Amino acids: CASSKEGLAGGSSYNEQFF.

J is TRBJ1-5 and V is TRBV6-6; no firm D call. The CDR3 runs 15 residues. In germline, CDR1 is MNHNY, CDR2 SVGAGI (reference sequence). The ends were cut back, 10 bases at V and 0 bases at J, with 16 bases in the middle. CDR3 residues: CATSDRSFSNQPQHF. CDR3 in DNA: TGTGCCACCTCGGACCGAAGTTTTAGCAATCAGCCCCAGCATTTT.

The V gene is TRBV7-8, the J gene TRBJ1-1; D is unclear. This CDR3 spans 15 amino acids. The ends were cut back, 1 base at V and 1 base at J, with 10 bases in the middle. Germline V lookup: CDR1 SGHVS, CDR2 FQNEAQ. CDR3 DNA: TGTGCCAGCAGCTTAGTAAGAGGCAAGAACACTGAAGCTTTCTTT. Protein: CASSLVRGKNTEAFF.

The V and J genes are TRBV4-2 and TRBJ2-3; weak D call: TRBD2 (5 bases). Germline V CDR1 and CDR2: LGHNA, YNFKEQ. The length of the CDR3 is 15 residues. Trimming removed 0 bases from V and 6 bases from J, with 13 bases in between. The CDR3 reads CASSQENWPGDTQYF. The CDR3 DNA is TGTGCCAGCAGCCAAGAGAACTGGCCGGGGGATACGCAGTATTTT.

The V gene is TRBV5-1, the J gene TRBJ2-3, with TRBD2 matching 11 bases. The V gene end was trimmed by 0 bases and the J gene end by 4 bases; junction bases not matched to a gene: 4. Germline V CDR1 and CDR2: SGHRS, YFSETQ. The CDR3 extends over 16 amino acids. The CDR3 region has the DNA TGCGCCAGCAGCTTGGGGCTAGCGGGGGGACCAGATACGCAGTATTTT. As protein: CASSLGLAGGPDTQYF.

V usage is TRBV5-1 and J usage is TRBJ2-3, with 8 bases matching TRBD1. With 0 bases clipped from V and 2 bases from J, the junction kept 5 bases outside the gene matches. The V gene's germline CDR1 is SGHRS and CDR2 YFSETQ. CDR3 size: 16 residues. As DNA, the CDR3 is TGCGCCAGCAGCTTGGGACGGACAGGGACCACAGATACGCAGTATTTT. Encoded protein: CASSLGRTGTTDTQYF.

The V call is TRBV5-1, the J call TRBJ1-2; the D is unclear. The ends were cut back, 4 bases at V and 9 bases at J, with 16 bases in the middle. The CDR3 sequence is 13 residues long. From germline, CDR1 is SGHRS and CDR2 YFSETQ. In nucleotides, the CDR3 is TGCGCCAGCAGCCCCGAGGCTTTGGATAGCTACACCTTC. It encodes CASSPEALDSYTF.

In DNA, the CDR3 is TGTGCCAGCAGCCCTCGGACGGCGATCAATGAGCAGTTCTTC. Its protein is CASSPRTAINEQFF. The chain couples TRBV14 to TRBJ2-1; D is unclear. Germline CDR1 SGHDN, CDR2 FVKESK. V was pared by 4 bases and J by 6 bases, with 13 bases between. The CDR3 runs to 14 residues.

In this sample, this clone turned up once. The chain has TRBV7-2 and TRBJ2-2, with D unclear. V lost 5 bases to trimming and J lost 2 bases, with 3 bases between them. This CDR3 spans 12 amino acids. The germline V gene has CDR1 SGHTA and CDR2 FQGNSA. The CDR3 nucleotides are TGTGCCAGCAGCATTAACACCGGGGAGCTGTTTTTT. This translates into CASSINTGELFF.

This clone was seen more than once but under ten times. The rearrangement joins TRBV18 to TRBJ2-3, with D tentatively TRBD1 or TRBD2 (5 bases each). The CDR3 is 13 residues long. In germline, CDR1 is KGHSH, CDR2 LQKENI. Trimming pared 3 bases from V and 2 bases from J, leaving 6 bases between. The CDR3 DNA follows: TGTGCCAGCTCACCGGGGGACACAGATACGCAGTATTTT. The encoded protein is CASSPGDTDTQYF.

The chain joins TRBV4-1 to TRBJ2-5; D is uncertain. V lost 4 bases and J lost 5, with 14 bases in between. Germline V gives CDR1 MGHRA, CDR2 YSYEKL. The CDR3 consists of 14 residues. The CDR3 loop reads CASSRKDSRETQYF. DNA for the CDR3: TGCGCCAGCAGCCGTAAGGATTCCCGTGAGACCCAGTACTTC.

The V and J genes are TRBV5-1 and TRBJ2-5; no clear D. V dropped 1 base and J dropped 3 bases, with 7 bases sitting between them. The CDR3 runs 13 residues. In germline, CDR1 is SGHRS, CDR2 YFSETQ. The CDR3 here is CASSLFGEETQYF. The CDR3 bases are TGCGCCAGCAGCTTGTTTGGGGAAGAGACCCAGTACTTC. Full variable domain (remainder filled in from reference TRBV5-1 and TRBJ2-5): KAGVTQTPRYLIKTRGQQVTLSCSPISGHRSVSWYQQTPGQGLQFLFEYFSETQRNKGNFPGRFSGRQFSNSRSEMNVSTLELGDSALYLCASSLFGEETQYFGPGTRLLVL.

The CDR3 DNA reads as TGTGCCAGCAGTTCCTCTCCCTCTTACGAGCAGTACTTC. Its translation: CASSSSPSYEQYF. The chain employs TRBV28 and TRBJ2-7, with unresolved D. The V end was cut by 4 bases, the J end by 4 bases, with 11 bases between. The CDR3 loop spans 13 amino acids. Germline V gives CDR1 MDHEN, CDR2 SYDVKM.

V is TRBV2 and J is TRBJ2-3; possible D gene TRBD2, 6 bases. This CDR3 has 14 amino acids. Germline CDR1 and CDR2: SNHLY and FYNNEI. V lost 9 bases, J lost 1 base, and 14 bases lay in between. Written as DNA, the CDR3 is TGTGCCAGTTCGGACTATAGGCGCACAGATACGCAGTATTTT. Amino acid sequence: CASSDYRRTDTQYF.

The CDR3 coding sequence is TGTGCCAGCTCACCCCCTCGGGGCATTCAGTACTTC. Encoded protein: CASSPPRGIQYF. The chain employs TRBV18 and TRBJ2-4, with a weak D call TRBD2 (5 bases). This CDR3 is built from 12 residues. V lost 3 bases to trimming and J lost 9 bases, with 9 bases between them. Germline loops: CDR1 KGHSH, CDR2 LQKENI.

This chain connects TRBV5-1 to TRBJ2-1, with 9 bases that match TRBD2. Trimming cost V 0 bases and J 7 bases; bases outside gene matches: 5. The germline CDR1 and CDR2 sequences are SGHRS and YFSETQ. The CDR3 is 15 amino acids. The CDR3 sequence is CASSLVVAGANEQFF. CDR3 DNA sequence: TGCGCCAGCAGCTTGGTAGTAGCGGGAGCTAATGAGCAGTTCTTC.